The T cell receptor beta chain under discussion was sequenced for a study of persistence of HIV-infected CD4 T cells (dated by TCRdb to the early 2020s). Regarding the research as a whole: CMV- and HIV-1 Gag-responding CD4+ T cells were isolated from ART-treated individuals so that antigen-driven clonal expansion of HIV-1-infected cells could be examined. The median time participants had been on suppressive ART was eight to nine years. Peripheral blood samples of up to about 200 mL were obtained at multiple time points, with the exception of two participants, for whom leukapheresis was performed at a single time point. TCRbeta sequencing assessed the clonality of all cells in each sorted population, while proviral sequencing assessed the clonality of infected cells. In the cross-participant TCR cluster analysis, roughly 8 participants were included for CMV and roughly seven participants were included for Gag. Paper-wide results and their limitations: Only a small number of individuals took part in the study, and the range of antigens tested was limited. TCRbeta richness in CMV- and Gag-responding cells was significantly lower than in anti-CD3/anti-CD28-responding cells; CMV-responding cells had higher oligoclonality than CD3/CD28-stimulated and Gag-responding cells. Within the same sorted populations, how oligoclonal the TCRs were correlated with how oligoclonal the proviruses were. Degenerate expanded CDR3beta sequences were enriched in antigen-responding cells, suggesting convergent selection of CD4+ responses to CMV and Gag. Bulk TCR analyses could not be restricted to the rare CMV-responding cells that actually carried HIV-1 proviruses.

The count of this clone is one. No cognate antigen has been identified for it. The sample holds no much larger clone one base away, and base qualities are not on file. The immunoSEQ hsTCRB assay version 4, run in survey mode, was used to sequence TCRbeta repertoires from genomic DNA. Genomic DNA was diluted to about 10 ng/uL, using up to roughly 1 ug per sample for TCRbeta sequencing. Under the source paper's analysis protocol: TCRbeta data were analyzed in ImmunoSeq Analyzer 3.0, with diversity computed on productive nucleotide rearrangements. Lower-bound TCR diversity was estimated with the improved Chao index, and clonality with the Gini coefficient using the Immunarch R package. Nucleotide rearrangements that differed but encoded the same CDR3beta amino acid sequence were counted as separate clonotypes. Differential abundance analysis identified TCRbeta sequences significantly enriched in antigen-responding cells relative to anti-CD3/anti-CD28-activated cells. GLIPH2 clustered TCRs by predicted peptide-MHC specificity, both within individual participants and across merged participant data sets. TCRdb mirrors the immuneACCESS table, restricted to in-frame sequences. Some clones are absent from its copies; in checked studies, under half trace to an unresolved V gene, and the reason for the others is unknown. V and J calls and clone size are given by that table; D and trimming were obtained from the DNA. The sample profile shows 40,000 to 50,000 clones; around 75% of them were found once. The ten largest clones capture less than 3% of the sample.

The sample's treatment or condition label is to be understood as: suppressive antiretroviral therapy. Lysates of CMV-infected fibroblasts at roughly 10 ug/mL were used to stimulate the cells. Nonresponding CD40L-negative CD69-negative CD45RO-high memory CD4+ T cells were sorted as memory populations depleted of antigen-responding cells. Participants were HIV-1-infected adults who started suppressive ART during chronic infection. Participants had undetectable plasma HIV-1 RNA below 50 copies/mL for at least 4 years. To be included, a participant needed positive CMV serology and a CD4+ T cell count above 400 cells/uL. Before stimulation, PBMCs were isolated using density centrifugation and depleted of CD8+ T cells. For less than 20 hours, CD8-depleted PBMCs were stimulated with anti-CD28/CD49d costimulation, a CD40-blocking antibody, and enfuvirtide, which was added to prevent new infections. Sorting was done on either a Beckman Coulter MoFlo Legacy or an XDP sorter, and propidium iodide was used to exclude dead cells. The QIAamp DNA Mini Kit was used for genomic DNA extraction from samples above one million cells, and the Quick-DNA Microprep Kit was used otherwise.

Via the germline V gene, CDR1 is MNHEY and CDR2 SVGAGI. Taken from cysteine to phenylalanine, the CDR3 has 15 residues. Of all the DNA, just the CDR3 is kept, 45 bases in frame from base 1. Clipping removes 6 bases from V and 0 bases from J, with 5 as the unmatched junction base count. The sequence came from an adult man with HIV who was CMV-seropositive. The sequence joins TRBV6-5 to TRBJ2-1; TRBD2 lines up with 7 middle nucleotides. Source: CD4+ T cells sorted from PBMCs after approximately 20-hour stimulation, taken from a patient who received antiretroviral therapy. The cell subset or site label of this sample denotes: CD40L-CD69- CD45RO-high memory CD4 T cells not responding to CMV lysate. The CDR3 region has the sequence CASRSGASSYNEQFF. The DNA sequence follows: TGTGCCAGCAGAAGCGGGGCTAGCTCCTACAATGAGCAGTTCTTC.